The source of this T cell receptor beta chain is a study of blood T cell repertoires in COVID-19 (TCRdb year 2020). The study in broad terms: Samples from collaborators originated in the United States, Italy and Spain and spanned both the acute and convalescent phases of COVID-19. The prospective study material was composed of cDNA or gDNA derived from T cells, B-cell-depleted T cells, or PBMCs. Subjects who had been exposed to COVID-19, were actively infected with it, or had recovered from it provided the deeply sampled blood TCRbeta repertoires that made up the dataset. The repertoires were released in a freely available public database intended as a resource for research on the immune response to SARS-CoV-2. Samples came from the ongoing ImmuneRACE study (first 160 participants) plus 1,254 subjects from 6 global collaborators. A de-identified subject ID, COVID-19 status, age in years and sex were almost always included in the sample metadata. Where HLA class I and class II types were available, the types were taken from metadata supplied by the sample provider, not from assay-based typing. The full study reports these points: How much clinical and demographic metadata was included differed by source and by participant, and the metadata was provided uncurated.

The CDR3 contains 13 residues, cysteine and phenylalanine counted. Of the read, only the CDR3 DNA is kept; its 39 bases are in frame from base 1. V ends up 3 bases short and J 7 bases short, with an unmatched junction base count of 7. The germline V gene (reference sequence) specifies DFQATT as CDR1 and SNEGSKA as CDR2. Each collaborating institution followed its own protocols to collect whole blood in K2EDTA tubes. For TCRbeta analysis, collaborator samples were shipped as frozen whole blood, as isolated PBMCs, or as DNA extracted from either sample type. TCRbeta CDR3 regions were amplified from genomic DNA using the immunoSEQ Assay, a bias-controlled multiplex PCR. In the source study's methods: The number of nucleated cells in each sample was estimated by amplification of reference gene primers within the assay. To quantify the absolute abundance of each unique TCRbeta CDR3 rearrangement, sequence reads were collapsed and filtered. For each sample, productive Simpson clonality was calculated as the square root of Simpson's diversity index over productive rearrangements. TCRdb mirrors the immuneACCESS table, restricted to in-frame sequences. Some clones are absent from its copies; in checked studies, under half trace to an unresolved V gene, and the reason for the others is unknown. The DNA was the basis for D and trimming; V, J and clone size are from that table. This sample holds about 69,000 clones; 65% to 90% were observed only once. The ten largest clones take up roughly 2.9% of the sample.

For this clone: The antigen it recognizes is unknown. Within one base of it there is no much larger clone, and no base qualities were kept.

The receptor's source is a man older than 75 with acute or convalescent COVID-19. Sequences were obtained from peripheral blood. The receptor chain draws on TRBV20-1 and TRBJ2-7, with 9 junctional bases fitting TRBD1. The DNA sequence is given as TGCAGTGCTAGTGGGACAGGGACCTCAGAGCAGTACTTC. This translates into CSASGTGTSEQYF.